Below, 29 T cell receptor beta chains from the same sample are listed, as sequenced in a study of blood T cell repertoires in COVID-19. Data came from immunoSEQ multiplex PCR; TCRdb stores just in-frame clones and leaves some out. The data show 110,000 or so clones, with about four fifths seen just once and approximately 15% held by the top ten. The source material was peripheral blood. The receptors derive from a woman of 80 years or more with acute or convalescent COVID-19.

The V gene is TRBV30, the J gene TRBJ2-1; unclear D gene. CDR1 and CDR2 from the germline V gene are GTSNPN and SVGIG (reference sequence). V shed 5 bases and J shed 3 bases, with 11 bases lying between them. This CDR3 is 13 amino acids long. CDR3 protein: CAWCPTYYNEQFF. The CDR3 DNA follows: TGTGCCTGGTGTCCAACCTACTACAATGAGCAGTTCTTC.

The CDR3, as DNA: TGTGCCAGCAGCTCGTATAACAATGAGCAGTTCTTC. It yields the protein CASSSYNNEQFF. The chain is built from TRBV5-4 and TRBJ2-1, with unresolved D. This CDR3 spans 12 amino acids. V was clipped by 3 bases and J by 5 bases, with 6 bases between them. Germline values: CDR1 SGHNT, CDR2 YYREEE (reference sequence).

The chain combines TRBV18 with TRBJ2-7; 7 bases are a match to TRBD1. The V and J ends lost 1 base and 7 bases, in that order; junction bases with no gene match: 16. Germline V CDR1 and CDR2: KGHSH, LQKENI. The CDR3 contains 17 residues. CDR3 DNA sequence: TGTGCCAGCTCACCACTCCCTGATACAGGGGTAACGTGGGAGCAGTACGTC. Its protein product is CASSPLPDTGVTWEQYV.

The chain is built from TRBV13 and TRBJ2-3; D is undetermined. Germline V lookup: CDR1 PRHDT, CDR2 FYEKMQ (reference sequence). V gave up 2 bases and J gave up 2 bases, with 5 bases separating them. The CDR3 covers 13 residues. CDR3 sequence: CASSLLNTDTQYF. The CDR3 DNA sequence: TGTGCCAGCAGCTTACTTAACACAGATACGCAGTATTTT.

The V call is TRBV9, the J call TRBJ1-6, with D perhaps TRBD1 (6 bases). Trimming took off 4 bases at V and 10 bases at J, with 12 bases between the two ends. Germline V CDR1 and CDR2: SGDLS, YYNGEE. This CDR3 has 13 residues. The CDR3 sequence: CASSRTGHSPLHF. CDR3 nucleotide sequence: TGTGCCAGCAGCAGAACAGGGCACTCACCCCTCCACTTT.

The genes are TRBV28 and TRBJ1-5; 10 bases fit TRBD1. CDR1 is MDHEN and CDR2 is SYDVKM in the germline V gene. The CDR3 runs 17 residues. J lost 3 bases, V lost 3 bases, and 8 bases had no gene match. CDR3 DNA: TGTGCCAGCAGTTTTGGTCCGGGACAGGGGTTCAATCAGCCCCAGCATTTT. This encodes CASSFGPGQGFNQPQHF.

The genes are TRBV9 and TRBJ2-2, with a tentative D call TRBD2 (6 bases). V was cut by 0 bases and J by 3 bases, with 9 bases left in between. Germline assignment: CDR1 SGDLS and CDR2 YYNGEE. The CDR3 loop spans 15 amino acids. The CDR3 loop reads CASSVAGVHTGELFF. CDR3 sequence (DNA): TGTGCCAGCAGCGTAGCGGGAGTTCACACCGGGGAGCTGTTTTTT.

The chain uses TRBV5-1 and TRBJ2-2, with a possible D match to TRBD1 (5 bases). Trimming left V 0 bases short and J 2 bases short, with 11 bases between. This CDR3 comprises 16 residues. Germline assignment: CDR1 SGHRS and CDR2 YFSETQ. The CDR3 region is CASSLGAGINTGELFF. Written as DNA, the CDR3 is TGCGCCAGCAGCTTGGGAGCAGGGATAAACACCGGGGAGCTGTTTTTT.

This chain links TRBV7-2 with TRBJ2-6, with TRBD1 as a possible D gene (5 bases). Trimming shortened V by 0 bases and J by 0 bases, and 12 bases separated the two germline ends. CDR1 and CDR2 from the germline V gene are SGHTA and FQGNSA. This CDR3 is built from 18 residues. The CDR3 here is CASSLAHGHLSGANVLTF. CDR3 DNA: TGTGCCAGCAGCTTAGCGCATGGACACCTCTCTGGGGCCAACGTCCTGACTTTC.

This chain joins TRBV6-2 or TRBV6-3 and TRBJ2-5, with D tentatively TRBD1 (5 bases). CDR3 size: 15 residues. Trimming stripped 5 bases from V and 1 base from J, with 14 bases between. Germline V lookup: CDR1 MNHEY, CDR2 SVGEGT. As DNA, the CDR3 is TGTGCCAGCAGTACAGGATTTAGGGGCCAAGAGACCCAGTACTTC. Its protein product is CASSTGFRGQETQYF.

The chain employs TRBV7-9 and TRBJ2-2; D gene uncertain. CDR3 size: 14 residues. Trimming took off 5 bases at V and 7 bases at J, with 14 bases between the two ends. Germline V CDR1 and CDR2: SEHNR, FQNEAQ (reference sequence). The CDR3 loop reads CASSQLRSGGELFF. CDR3 DNA sequence: TGTGCCAGCAGCCAACTTCGGAGTGGCGGGGAGCTGTTTTTT.

V usage is TRBV2 and J usage is TRBJ2-5; 10 bases line up with TRBD1. The CDR3 sequence is 15 residues long. CDR1 SNHLY and CDR2 FYNNEI come from the germline V gene. The ends lost 5 bases at V and 5 bases at J; junction bases unmatched: 8. CDR3 protein: CASSRSGTGEETQYF. CDR3 coding DNA: TGTGCCAGCAGTCGATCCGGGACAGGGGAGGAGACCCAGTACTTC.

J is TRBJ2-7 and V is TRBV5-6; 7 bases are shared with TRBD1. With 5 bases clipped from V and 6 bases from J, the junction kept 11 bases outside the gene matches. CDR3 size: 14 residues. Per the germline V gene, CDR1 is SGHDT and CDR2 is YYEEEE. The CDR3 sequence: CASSLPGQRTEQYV. CDR3 DNA: TGTGCCAGCAGTTTGCCGGGACAGCGAACCGAGCAGTACGTC.

The sample holds a few counts of this clone. The rearrangement joins TRBV28 to TRBJ1-3; TRBD1 agrees at 10 bases. CDR1 and CDR2 from the germline V gene are MDHEN and SYDVKM. Trimming cost V 10 bases and J 2 bases; bases outside gene matches: 8. CDR3 size: 15 residues. CDR3 sequence reads: CATLRQGAPGNTIYF. CDR3 coding DNA: TGTGCCACCCTAAGACAGGGGGCACCTGGAAACACCATATATTTT.

V is TRBV28 and J is TRBJ1-5; 9 bases are a match to TRBD1. Trimming cost V 5 bases and J 7 bases; bases outside gene matches: 3. The CDR3 loop spans 13 amino acids. Germline V gene data show CDR1 as MDHEN and CDR2 as SYDVKM. The CDR3 sequence: CASSGDRVQPQHF. CDR3 nucleotide sequence: TGTGCCAGCAGTGGGGACAGGGTACAGCCCCAGCATTTT.

This sequence joins TRBV11-1 and TRBJ2-7; 7 nucleotides align to TRBD2. V shed 5 bases, J shed 5 bases, and the junction held 15 bases outside the gene matches. This CDR3 region has 16 residues. Germline lookup yields CDR1 SGHAT and CDR2 FQDESV (reference sequence). CDR3 nucleotide sequence: TGTGCCAGCAGCCCCTTTATGGGGAGGGCCGGTCACGAGCAGTACTTC. It is translated as CASSPFMGRAGHEQYF.

The rearrangement uses TRBV3-1 (or the pseudogene TRBV3-2) and TRBJ2-2, with 11 bases lining up with TRBD2. CDR1 and CDR2 (germline): LGHDT, YNNKEL (reference sequence). V trimming: 4 bases; J trimming: 5 bases; junction bases outside the gene matches: 3. The CDR3 covers 15 residues. As DNA, the CDR3 is TGTGCCAGCAGCCTTTTAGCGGGAGGGACCGGGGAGCTGTTTTTT. Its protein is CASSLLAGGTGELFF.

The rearrangement links TRBV6-2 or TRBV6-3 to TRBJ2-5; perhaps TRBD1 as D (6 bases). CDR3 length: 15 amino acids. V lost 6 bases to trimming and J lost 5 bases, with 19 bases between them. Germline CDR1 is MNHEY and CDR2 is SVGEGT. CDR3 region: CASSPGTKIGETQYF. CDR3 nucleotides: TGTGCCAGCAGCCCCGGGACAAAAATCGGGGAGACCCAGTACTTC.

The chain uses TRBV25-1 and TRBJ2-5; a weak D match, TRBD1 (6 bases). The length of the CDR3 is 13 residues. CDR1 is MGHDK, CDR2 SYGVNS, per germline. V was shortened by 3 bases and J by 5 bases, with 10 bases between the two germline ends. The CDR3 is CASSDRGVETQYF. In DNA form, the CDR3 reads TGTGCCAGCAGTGACAGGGGAGTGGAGACCCAGTACTTC.

This clone was detected a few times. This rearrangement joins TRBV7-7 to TRBJ2-5; D call uncertain. V gave up 2 bases and J gave up 2 bases, with 6 bases separating them. The V gene's germline CDR1 is SSHAT and CDR2 FNYEAQ (reference sequence). The CDR3 is 13 residues long. The CDR3 is CASSLRVQETQYF. The DNA of the CDR3 is TGTGCCAGCAGCTTAAGAGTACAAGAGACCCAGTACTTC.

The chain is built from TRBV9 and TRBJ2-7; weak D call: TRBD1 (8 bases). The V gene's germline CDR1 is SGDLS and CDR2 YYNGEE. V lost 8 bases and J lost 6, with 27 bases in between. This CDR3 has 16 amino acids. CDR3 sequence reads: CARPTGAKAGRVEQYV. The CDR3 coding sequence is TGTGCCAGACCGACAGGGGCGAAAGCGGGAAGGGTCGAGCAGTACGTC.

The chain employs TRBV5-1 and TRBJ2-5, with unresolved D. Germline lookup yields CDR1 SGHRS and CDR2 YFSETQ. Trimming shortened V by 4 bases and J by 2 bases, and 12 bases separated the two germline ends. This CDR3 has 14 amino acids. The CDR3 bases are TGCGCCAGCAGCCCCGTGGGCCAGCAAGAGACCCAGTACTTC. Translating gives CASSPVGQQETQYF. The full variable domain, completed using reference TRBV5-1 and TRBJ2-5, is KAGVTQTPRYLIKTRGQQVTLSCSPISGHRSVSWYQQTPGQGLQFLFEYFSETQRNKGNFPGRFSGRQFSNSRSEMNVSTLELGDSALYLCASSPVGQQETQYFGPGTRLLVL.

The rearrangement uses TRBV5-1 and TRBJ1-2; D unclear. The CDR3 spans 14 residues. The ends were cut back, 0 bases at V and 3 bases at J, with 9 bases in the middle. Germline V lookup: CDR1 SGHRS, CDR2 YFSETQ. The DNA for the CDR3 is TGCGCCAGCAGCTTGGCCCCCCCGGACTATGGCTACACCTTC. Its translation: CASSLAPPDYGYTF.

A single count supports this clone. V gene TRBV5-1 combines with J gene TRBJ1-5; 7 nucleotides line up with TRBD1. Losses at the gene ends were 4 bases for V and 1 base for J; bases not matched to a gene: 2. Germline V gene sequence: CDR1 SGHRS, CDR2 YFSETQ. This CDR3 spans 14 amino acids. DNA of the CDR3: TGCGCCAGCAGCCCGGGACAGAGCAATCAGCCCCAGCATTTT. Encoded protein: CASSPGQSNQPQHF.

The chain combines TRBV7-2 with TRBJ1-2; tentatively, D is TRBD1 (6 bases). Germline CDR1 is SGHTA and CDR2 is FQGNSA. CDR3 length: 12 amino acids. Trimming removed 5 bases at V and 13 bases at J, with 17 bases between. Here the CDR3 DNA reads TGTGCCAGCAGCCGAGCCGGGACACGGAGCACCTTC. Its translation is CASSRAGTRSTF.

The genes are TRBV19 and TRBJ1-5; no reliable D call. CDR3 size: 15 residues. CDR1 is LNHDA, CDR2 SQIVND, per germline (reference sequence). The V end lost 5 bases, the J end lost 6 bases, and 17 bases lay between the germline ends. CDR3: CASSPWAAGPQPQHF. In nucleotides, the CDR3 is TGTGCCAGTAGTCCCTGGGCTGCTGGCCCTCAGCCCCAGCATTTT.

This sequence joins TRBV5-1 and TRBJ2-2, with TRBD2 identical over 8 bases. The J segment lost 4 bases and the V segment lost 1 base, leaving 6 bases of the junction unmatched. CDR1 is SGHRS, CDR2 YFSETQ, per germline. The CDR3 consists of 16 residues. The CDR3: CASSLIAGGATGELFF. For the CDR3, the DNA is TGCGCCAGCAGCTTGATTGCGGGAGGTGCCACCGGGGAGCTGTTTTTT.

Worth noting for this clone: The junction departs from the called germline gene at one end, perhaps through a read error. The chain carries TRBV28 and TRBJ1-2, with 7 bases identical to TRBD1. The CDR3 contains 13 residues. From germline, CDR1 is MDHEN and CDR2 SYDVKM. The CDR3 spells CASSSGKQGQPPF. DNA of the CDR3: TGTGCCAGCAGTTCCGGCAAACAGGGGCAGCCCCCCTTC.

The J gene is TRBJ2-2, the V gene TRBV5-1; 7 bases fit TRBD1. The CDR3 has 16 amino acids. CDR1 and CDR2 from the germline V gene are SGHRS and YFSETQ. V dropped 2 bases and J dropped 1; count of bases not matched to a gene: 5. The CDR3 here is CASSFGQVVNTGELFF. CDR3 DNA sequence: TGCGCCAGCAGCTTCGGACAGGTAGTGAACACCGGGGAGCTGTTTTTT.